This T cell receptor beta chain was recovered during a study of blood T cell repertoires in COVID-19. Study background: Acute and convalescent COVID-19 specimens originated in the United States, Italy and Spain.

With 0 bases clipped from V and 0 bases from J, the junction kept 7 bases outside the gene matches. This CDR3 is 19 amino acids long. Germline-derived CDR1 and CDR2 are SGHRS and YFSETQ. Recovery meant two consecutive negative NP/OP PCR tests, professional clearance, or resolved symptoms. Original analysis: Counts of nucleated cells, estimated from reference gene primer amplification, were obtained. Generated by immunoSEQ multiplex PCR, the TCRdb table keeps only in-frame clones and is missing some. V and J calls and clone size follow that table, whereas D and trimming were derived from the DNA. The table lists 110,000 to 150,000 clones, around 86% of them singletons.

Input material: PBMCs or T cells enriched from blood (not recorded which). This chain joins TRBV5-1 and TRBJ2-6, with 9 positions matching TRBD1. This receptor was identified in a man aged 45 to 65 who had recovered from COVID-19. Here the CDR3 DNA reads TGCGCCAGCAGCTTGGCGGACAGGGGTAAAACCTCTGGGGCCAACGTCCTGACTTTC. It codes for CASSLADRGKTSGANVLTF.